This TCR beta chain comes out of a study of T cell repertoires in cytomegalovirus infection. The overall study: Public TCR beta signatures were indicative of both CMV infection and a matching HLA type. Study-wide findings and caveats: CMV-specific TCR beta clonotypes restricted by HLA-C were the ones dominating the ex vivo response.

V lost 8 bases and J 0 bases, leaving 17 bases between the germline ends. Germline assignment: CDR1 SNHLY and CDR2 FYNNEI. This CDR3 comprises 15 residues. Points on this clonotype: What it recognizes is unknown.

TCRdb reanalysed the reads using MiXCR and keeps one entry per CDR3 protein. Of 600,000 to 800,000 distinct CDR3 sequences in the sample, roughly a quarter were seen once. Sequencing was done on a sample of CD8+ T cells from PBMCs. This receptor was obtained from a human donor in good health (CMV status not recorded). Some clones in this sample may be carry-over from other donors' samples. The genes are TRBV2 and TRBJ2-7; D perhaps matches TRBD1 (5 bases). CDR3 nucleotide sequence: TGTGCCAGCGACTTCCTCAGGGTTAGCTCCTACGAGCAGTACGTC. Encoded protein: CASDFLRVSSYEQYV.